The clone carrying this T cell receptor (beta chain) turned up a few times. Its matching antigen is unknown. Expressed TCRB transcripts got sequenced, as all isolated RNA was reverse transcribed. Produced via immunoSEQ multiplex PCR; TCRdb's table is partial and in-frame only. The sample has around 250,000 clones, 11% to 15% seen once. These data belong to a study of beta chain features in type 1 diabetes. Regarding the study as a whole: More deletions and fewer insertions at VDJ junctions were seen in type 1 diabetes patients.

The V gene's germline CDR1 is ENHRY and CDR2 SYGVKD. There are 13 residues in the CDR3. V was pared by 2 bases and J by 8 bases, with 4 bases of the junction left unmatched. By way of CD45RO/CCR7/CD25/CD127/CD95/CD27, the CD4+ regulatory, stem cell-like memory, central memory and naive cells were sorted. The sequence was obtained from a woman aged 40 to 50 in good health. V and J are TRBV10-3 and TRBJ1-1; 8 bases align to TRBD1. Sequencing was carried out using naive CD4+ T cells from blood. The CDR3 nucleotides are TGTGCCATCAGTGAGCAAGGACAGGGCGAAGCTTTCTTT. Translation: CAISEQGQGEAFF.